This is a list of T cell receptor beta chains from one sample in a study of beta chain features in type 1 diabetes. Using immunoSEQ multiplex PCR, the repertoire was profiled, and TCRdb retains in-frame clones only, with some absent. Of some 700,000 clones in the sample, roughly an eighth are singletons; the top ten hold approximately 0.021%. The sample consisted of naive CD4+ T cells from blood. These receptors all come from a man younger than 35 with type 1 diabetes. Both conserved end residues are part of each CDR3. A D gene is named only where the DNA matches it firmly. Rows give clone size only sometimes, using once, few, many, or a class for an expanded clone.

abundance: .; j_gene: TRBJ2-3; v_gene: TRBV6-5; d_gene: .; CDR3aa: CASSYVASGTDTQYF; CDR3nt: TGTGCCAGCAGTTACGTAGCGAGTGGGACAGATACGCAGTATTTT
abundance: few; j_gene: TRBJ2-3; v_gene: TRBV4-1; d_gene: TRBD2; CDR3aa: CASSQILSGPSTDTQYF; CDR3nt: TGCGCCAGCAGCCAGATCCTTAGCGGGCCAAGCACAGATACGCAGTATTTT
abundance: .; j_gene: TRBJ2-5; v_gene: TRBV5-4; d_gene: TRBD2; CDR3aa: CASSLRLAGAGETQYF; CDR3nt: TGTGCCAGCAGCCTGAGACTAGCGGGGGCCGGGGAGACCCAGTACTTC
abundance: few; j_gene: TRBJ2-1; v_gene: TRBV10-1; d_gene: TRBD2; CDR3aa: CASSESQAGVQQFF; CDR3nt: TGCGCCAGCAGTGAGTCCCAGGCGGGGGTTCAGCAGTTCTTC
abundance: .; j_gene: TRBJ2-2; v_gene: TRBV4-1; d_gene: TRBD1; CDR3aa: CASSLTRRTGRFLDTGELFF; CDR3nt: TGCGCCAGCAGCCTTACCAGGCGGACAGGGAGGTTTTTAGACACCGGGGAGCTGTTTTTT
abundance: few; j_gene: TRBJ1-1; v_gene: TRBV6-4; d_gene: .; CDR3aa: CASSRLGNTEAFF; CDR3nt: TGTGCCAGCTCACGATTGGGGAACACTGAAGCTTTCTTT
abundance: .; j_gene: TRBJ2-2; v_gene: TRBV5-1; d_gene: TRBD1; CDR3aa: CASSPDRVSGELFF; CDR3nt: TGCGCCAGCAGCCCGGACAGGGTGAGCGGGGAGCTGTTTTTT
abundance: .; j_gene: TRBJ1-5; v_gene: TRBV2; d_gene: .; CDR3aa: CASSEQVIGEPQHF; CDR3nt: TGTGCCAGCAGTGAACAGGTGATAGGGGAGCCCCAGCATTTT
abundance: .; j_gene: TRBJ2-5; v_gene: TRBV5-1; d_gene: .; CDR3aa: CASSLTPNPETQYF; CDR3nt: TGCGCCAGCAGCTTGACCCCGAACCCAGAGACCCAGTACTTC
abundance: .; j_gene: TRBJ2-7; v_gene: TRBV7-9; d_gene: .; CDR3aa: CASSSGPGSPSYEQYF; CDR3nt: TGTGCCAGCAGCTCTGGTCCAGGATCACCCTCCTACGAGCAGTACTTC
abundance: few; j_gene: TRBJ1-5; v_gene: TRBV4-1; d_gene: .; CDR3aa: CASSQDTVSNQPQHF; CDR3nt: TGCGCCAGCAGCCAAGATACAGTGAGCAATCAGCCCCAGCATTTT
abundance: few; j_gene: TRBJ1-2; v_gene: TRBV6-5; d_gene: TRBD1; CDR3aa: CASRSQGDGYTF; CDR3nt: TGTGCCAGCAGGTCCCAGGGGGACGGCTACACCTTC
abundance: .; j_gene: TRBJ2-7; v_gene: TRBV2; d_gene: .; CDR3aa: CASSLWGSYEQYF; CDR3nt: TGTGCCAGCAGTCTGTGGGGCTCCTACGAGCAGTACTTC
abundance: few; j_gene: TRBJ2-3; v_gene: TRBV30; d_gene: .; CDR3aa: CAWSVGGTQYF; CDR3nt: TGTGCCTGGAGTGTTGGGGGTACGCAGTATTTT
abundance: .; j_gene: TRBJ1-1; v_gene: TRBV7-9; d_gene: .; CDR3aa: CASSLDTANTEAFF; CDR3nt: TGTGCCAGCAGCTTAGACACAGCTAACACTGAAGCTTTCTTT
abundance: few; j_gene: TRBJ2-7; v_gene: TRBV28; d_gene: TRBD1; CDR3aa: CASSTRQGPNEQYF; CDR3nt: TGTGCCAGCAGTACGAGACAGGGGCCGAACGAGCAGTACTTC
abundance: .; j_gene: TRBJ1-6; v_gene: TRBV7-9; d_gene: TRBD1; CDR3aa: CASSLTGDSPLHF; CDR3nt: TGTGCCAGCAGCCTGACAGGGGATTCACCCCTCCACTTT
abundance: .; j_gene: TRBJ1-2; v_gene: TRBV9; d_gene: .; CDR3aa: CASSSQGAGYGYTF; CDR3nt: TGTGCCAGCAGCTCCCAAGGGGCCGGATATGGCTACACCTTC
abundance: few; j_gene: TRBJ2-7; v_gene: TRBV5-1; d_gene: .; CDR3aa: CASTPTTGPEQYF; CDR3nt: TGCGCCAGCACACCGACTACAGGGCCCGAGCAGTACTTC
abundance: .; j_gene: TRBJ1-4; v_gene: TRBV5-1; d_gene: .; CDR3aa: CASSPGHREEKLFF; CDR3nt: TGCGCCAGCAGCCCTGGCCACAGGGAGGAAAAACTGTTTTTT
abundance: .; j_gene: TRBJ1-4; v_gene: TRBV7-9; d_gene: .; CDR3aa: CASRTLGANEKLFF; CDR3nt: TGTGCCAGCAGGACTCTCGGGGCTAATGAAAAACTGTTTTTT
abundance: few; j_gene: TRBJ1-2; v_gene: TRBV14; d_gene: .; CDR3aa: CASSPTLGPGYTF; CDR3nt: TGTGCCAGCAGCCCGACACTAGGGCCAGGCTACACCTTC
abundance: .; j_gene: TRBJ1-1; v_gene: TRBV7-9; d_gene: .; CDR3aa: CASSLESYTEAFF; CDR3nt: TGTGCCAGCAGCTTAGAGTCCTACACTGAAGCTTTCTTT
abundance: few; j_gene: TRBJ1-5; v_gene: TRBV10-3; d_gene: .; CDR3aa: CAISAKEGGNQPQHF; CDR3nt: TGTGCCATCAGTGCCAAGGAGGGAGGCAATCAGCCCCAGCATTTT
abundance: once; j_gene: TRBJ2-1; v_gene: TRBV10-2; d_gene: TRBD2; CDR3aa: CASSVKGGGANEQFF; CDR3nt: TGCGCCAGCAGTGTGAAGGGCGGGGGGGCAAATGAGCAGTTCTTC
abundance: .; j_gene: TRBJ1-2; v_gene: TRBV25-1; d_gene: .; CDR3aa: CASSESGGGYGYTF; CDR3nt: TGTGCCAGCAGTGAATCAGGAGGGGGGTATGGCTACACCTTC
abundance: .; j_gene: TRBJ2-3; v_gene: TRBV19; d_gene: TRBD1; CDR3aa: CASSELSGTGSTDTQYF; CDR3nt: TGTGCCAGTAGTGAGCTATCCGGGACAGGGAGCACAGATACGCAGTATTTT
abundance: .; j_gene: TRBJ2-7; v_gene: TRBV5-4; d_gene: TRBD2; CDR3aa: CASSMGGTSVIYEQYF; CDR3nt: TGTGCCAGCAGTATGGGGGGGACTAGCGTAATCTACGAGCAGTACTTC
abundance: few; j_gene: TRBJ2-5; v_gene: TRBV30; d_gene: TRBD1; CDR3aa: CAWGDRRYQETQYF; CDR3nt: TGTGCCTGGGGGGACAGAAGATACCAAGAGACCCAGTACTTC
abundance: few; j_gene: TRBJ1-5; v_gene: TRBV30; d_gene: .; CDR3aa: CAWSGVGPSNQPQHF; CDR3nt: TGTGCCTGGAGTGGGGTAGGGCCTAGCAATCAGCCCCAGCATTTT